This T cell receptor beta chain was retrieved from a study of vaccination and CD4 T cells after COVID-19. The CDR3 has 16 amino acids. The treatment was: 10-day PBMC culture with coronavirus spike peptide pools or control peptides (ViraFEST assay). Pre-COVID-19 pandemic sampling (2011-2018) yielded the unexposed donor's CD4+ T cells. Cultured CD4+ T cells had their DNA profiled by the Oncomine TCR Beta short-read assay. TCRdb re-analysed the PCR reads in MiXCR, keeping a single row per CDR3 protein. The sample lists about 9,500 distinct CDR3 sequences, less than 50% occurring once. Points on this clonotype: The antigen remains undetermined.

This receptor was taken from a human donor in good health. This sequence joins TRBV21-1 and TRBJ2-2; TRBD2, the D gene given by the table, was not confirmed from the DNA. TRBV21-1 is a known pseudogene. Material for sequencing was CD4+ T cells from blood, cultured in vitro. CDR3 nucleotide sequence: TGTGCCAGCAGCAAACTAGCGGGAACGAACACCGGGGAGCTGTTTTTT. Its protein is CASSKLAGTNTGELFF.